This TCR beta chain stems from a study of Ad26.COV2.S vaccination and SARS-CoV-2 variants. Deletions cut 4 bases from V and 4 bases from J, with 11 bases between. The CDR3 extends over 14 amino acids. Germline V CDR1 and CDR2: SGHRS, YFSETQ. Method: immunoSEQ multiplex PCR; TCRdb's copy keeps in-frame clones and lacks some. Here the sample spans around 7,000 clones, 80% to 85% being singletons. The clonotype originates from a human donor who had recovered from COVID-19. This chain uses TRBV5-1 with TRBJ2-2; D perhaps matches TRBD2 (5 bases). Sequenced material: peripheral blood, taken after recovery from COVID-19. CDR3 sequence: CASSGLAGTGELFF. The CDR3 DNA is TGCGCCAGCAGCGGGCTAGCTGGCACCGGGGAGCTGTTTTTT.